Listed below are T cell receptor beta chains from one sample, sequenced in a study of graft-versus-host responses after intestinal transplantation. No antigens are known for them. The protocol was immunoSEQ multiplex PCR, while the TCRdb copy is restricted to in-frame clones and leaves out a portion. The sample lists approximately 97,000 clones; 91% were seen once. Specimen: unstimulated CD4+ T cells sorted from spleen or lymph node cells, collected before transplant. These receptors were obtained from a human donor who was the organ donor for an intestinal transplant. Both conserved end residues are part of each CDR3. Fields, in order: clone size, J gene, D gene, V gene, CDR3 protein, CDR3 DNA. A D gene is named only where the DNA matches it firmly. Expanded clones are given a class, and other clones once, few, many or no size at all.

>NA|TRBJ2-1|TRBD2|TRBV5-3
CARSPKGLAGGREQFF
TGTGCCAGAAGCCCGAAAGGACTAGCGGGGGGGCGTGAGCAGTTCTTC
>once|TRBJ1-5|NA|TRBV15
CATSRGAQGQPQHF
TGTGCCACCAGCAGAGGGGCTCAGGGGCAGCCCCAGCATTTT
>NA|TRBJ2-7|TRBD2|TRBV15
CATSRVSGSTSGGLTYEQYF
TGTGCCACCAGCAGAGTGTCGGGTAGTACGAGCGGGGGCCTTACCTACGAGCAGTACTTC
>NA|TRBJ2-1|NA|TRBV7-3
CASSLLSGWNEQFF
TGTGCCAGCAGCTTACTTTCGGGGTGGAATGAGCAGTTCTTC
>NA|TRBJ2-2|TRBD2|TRBV6-1
CASSVGRVSGTGELFF
TGTGCCAGCAGTGTTGGGAGGGTTTCGGGAACCGGGGAGCTGTTTTTT
>NA|TRBJ2-3|TRBD2|TRBV5-1
CASSLNSGGWTDTQYF
TGCGCCAGCAGCTTGAATAGCGGGGGGTGGACAGATACGCAGTATTTT
>NA|TRBJ2-5|TRBD1|TRBV10-1
CASSEPDRVDDWGTQYF
TGCGCCAGCAGTGAGCCCGACAGGGTGGATGACTGGGGGACCCAGTACTTC
>NA|TRBJ1-4|NA|TRBV5-5
CASTLGGATNEKLFF
TGTGCCAGCACCCTGGGGGGGGCAACTAATGAAAAACTGTTTTTT
>NA|TRBJ2-7|TRBD1|TRBV5-6
CASSLVGTGDNF
TGTGCCAGCAGCTTGGTGGGTACAGGGGATAACTTC
>NA|TRBJ1-4|NA|TRBV4-1
CASSQDNGPSYNEKLFF
TGCGCCAGCAGCCAAGATAATGGGCCGTCCTATAATGAAAAACTGTTTTTT
>NA|TRBJ1-6|TRBD1|TRBV2
CASSSGTGSSPLHF
TGTGCCAGCAGCTCCGGGACAGGAAGTTCACCCCTCCACTTT
>NA|TRBJ1-5|NA|TRBV30
CAWSQGVAQPQHF
TGTGCCTGGAGTCAGGGTGTTGCTCAGCCCCAGCATTTT
>NA|TRBJ2-5|NA|TRBV28
CASSFRVAQYF
TGTGCCAGCAGTTTTCGGGTGGCCCAGTACTTC
>NA|TRBJ1-1|NA|TRBV2
CASSEARGGTEAFF
TGTGCCAGCAGTGAAGCGCGGGGGGGCACTGAAGCTTTCTTT
>NA|TRBJ2-3|NA|TRBV28
CASSLPTRSTDTQYF
TGTGCCAGCAGTCTACCGACTAGGAGCACAGATACGCAGTATTTT
>NA|TRBJ2-7|TRBD2|TRBV7-3
CASSLGAPGIGLAVSEQYF
TGTGCCAGCAGCTTAGGGGCCCCCGGGATCGGACTAGCGGTGAGCGAGCAGTACTTC
>NA|TRBJ1-3|NA|TRBV9
CASSPTGFSGNTIYF
TGTGCCAGCAGCCCGACAGGCTTCTCTGGAAACACCATATATTTT
>NA|TRBJ1-3|NA|TRBV7-2
CASSHGGAGEGNTIYF
TGTGCCAGCAGCCACGGTGGGGCAGGGGAAGGAAACACCATATATTTT